This T cell receptor beta chain was recovered during a study of blood T cell repertoires in COVID-19. Study overall: COVID-19 samples collected from the United States, Italy and Spain covered acute and convalescent phases. The cDNA or gDNA used as material had been derived from T cells, B-cell-depleted T cells, or PBMCs.

As handled by the study authors: By means of reference gene primer amplification, nucleated cell counts were estimated. The repertoire was sequenced with immunoSEQ multiplex PCR; TCRdb's copy has only in-frame clones and lacks some. That table supplies the V and J calls and clone size; D and trimming were determined from the DNA. The sample has about 170,000 clones, more than 65% seen once; the top ten hold under 12%. The sequence came from a woman older than 75 with active or convalescent COVID-19. Specimen: peripheral blood.

The CDR3: CASSQDVAGGADTQYF. Here the CDR3 DNA reads TGTGCCAGCAGCCAAGATGTGGCGGGAGGGGCAGATACGCAGTATTTT. The chain joins TRBV3-1 (or the pseudogene TRBV3-2) to TRBJ2-3, with TRBD2 identical over 9 bases. Germline-derived CDR1 and CDR2 are LGHDT and YNNKEL (reference sequence). CDR3 size: 16 residues. The V segment lost 0 bases and the J segment 4 bases; nucleotides outside the gene matches: 5.